The 29 T cell receptor beta chains below come from one sample, sequenced in a study of blood T cell repertoires in COVID-19. Sequencing was performed with immunoSEQ multiplex PCR; in TCRdb, only in-frame clones are kept and a portion is missing. The sample consists of some 270,000 clones, about 87% of them appearing once. What was sequenced was PBMCs or T cells enriched from blood (not recorded which). Receptors originate from a woman between 25 and 40 years old with acute COVID-19.

This chain uses TRBV23-1 with TRBJ2-1; a weak D match, TRBD1 (5 bases). TRBV23-1 is an ORF for which the function is uncertain. The CDR3 length is 15 residues. With 1 base removed from V and 6 bases from J, the gap between germline ends came to 13 bases. The CDR3 DNA follows: TGCGCCAGCAGTCAATTTAACGCAGGGCGCAATGAGCAGTTCTTC. It yields the protein CASSQFNAGRNEQFF.

This chain links TRBV6-2 or TRBV6-3 with TRBJ2-1; the D gene is possibly TRBD2 (5 bases). The CDR3 runs to 16 residues. Germline V gene lookup returns CDR1 MNHEY and CDR2 SVGEGT. The germline V and J ends were trimmed by 0 bases and 0 bases, with 9 bases remaining between them. The CDR3 sequence is CASSYSRADSYNEQFF. In DNA, the CDR3 is TGTGCCAGCAGTTACTCGAGGGCAGACTCCTACAATGAGCAGTTCTTC.

V and J are TRBV9 and TRBJ2-2; 12 bases are shared with TRBD2. The germline gives CDR1 SGDLS, CDR2 YYNGEE. The CDR3 runs to 16 residues. With 4 bases clipped from V and 7 bases from J, the junction kept 8 bases outside the gene matches. The CDR3 is CASSTRLAGVFGELFF. CDR3 bases: TGTGCCAGCAGCACCAGACTAGCGGGAGTCTTCGGGGAGCTGTTTTTT.

The V and J genes are TRBV10-1 and TRBJ2-3; 12 bases fit TRBD1. In germline, CDR1 is WNHNN, CDR2 SYGVQD (reference sequence). The CDR3 has 16 residues. V dropped 2 bases and J dropped 6; count of bases not matched to a gene: 6. CDR3 DNA: TGCGCCAGCAGTGAGGGGGGACAGGGGGCTCTGGATACGCAGTATTTT. Its translation is CASSEGGQGALDTQYF.

The chain couples TRBV18 to TRBJ1-5; D gene ambiguous. The CDR3 spans 15 residues. Germline CDR1 KGHSH, CDR2 LQKENI. With 2 bases removed from V and 0 bases from J, the gap between germline ends came to 8 bases. Written as DNA, the CDR3 is TGTGCCAGCTCACCATCCCAGAATAGCAATCAGCCCCAGCATTTT. This encodes CASSPSQNSNQPQHF.

V and J are TRBV10-2 and TRBJ2-2, with a tentative D call TRBD2 (7 bases). Between the trimmed V and J ends, which lost 8 bases and 7 bases, there was a span of 23 bases. Germline V gene data show CDR1 as WSHSY and CDR2 as SAAADI. The CDR3 loop spans 16 amino acids. The CDR3 protein is CASYGGRGSLGGELFF. The CDR3 nucleotides are TGCGCCAGCTACGGAGGGAGGGGGAGCTTGGGCGGGGAGCTGTTTTTT.

This sequence joins TRBV3-1 (or the pseudogene TRBV3-2) and TRBJ2-6; 8 bases align to TRBD2. The J segment lost 0 bases and the V segment lost 4 bases, leaving 23 bases of the junction unmatched. Looked up from germline, CDR1 is LGHDT and CDR2 is YNNKEL (reference sequence). The CDR3 runs 23 residues. The CDR3 sequence is CASSLHGGGGGLAGTSGANVLTF. The DNA of the CDR3 is TGTGCCAGCAGCCTACATGGAGGGGGTGGTGGCCTAGCGGGTACCTCTGGGGCCAACGTCCTGACTTTC.

The gene calls are TRBV2 and TRBJ2-3; TRBD1 might be the D (6 bases). The V end lost 6 bases, the J end lost 3 bases, and 13 bases lay between the germline ends. The CDR3 is 14 amino acids. The germline V gene encodes CDR1 SNHLY and CDR2 FYNNEI. CDR3: CASRRGYGTDTQYF. The CDR3 DNA sequence: TGTGCCAGCAGAAGGGGGTATGGAACAGATACGCAGTATTTT.

V is TRBV19 and J is TRBJ1-5, with 8 bases fitting TRBD1. The CDR3 is 15 amino acids. J lost 0 bases, V lost 6 bases, and 4 bases had no gene match. Germline assignment: CDR1 LNHDA and CDR2 SQIVND (reference sequence). The CDR3, as DNA: TGTGCCAGTAGAAGGACAGGGAATAGCAATCAGCCCCAGCATTTT. Amino acid sequence: CASRRTGNSNQPQHF.

The genes are TRBV19 and TRBJ2-3; D unclear. Per the germline V gene, CDR1 is LNHDA and CDR2 is SQIVND (reference sequence). This CDR3 has 12 amino acids. V lost 3 bases and J 4 bases, leaving 5 bases between the germline ends. The CDR3 reads CASSMTPDTQYF. The DNA of the CDR3 is TGTGCCAGTAGTATGACACCAGATACGCAGTATTTT.

The chain links TRBV28 to TRBJ1-4, with D maybe TRBD1 (5 bases). The germline V and J ends were trimmed by 2 bases and 8 bases, with 12 bases remaining between them. Germline values: CDR1 MDHEN, CDR2 SYDVKM. CDR3 length equals 14 residues. CDR3 sequence reads: CASSLNTWGEKLFF. The CDR3, as DNA: TGTGCCAGCAGTTTAAACACCTGGGGCGAAAAACTGTTTTTT.

This clone was observed a single time. The rearrangement links TRBV27 to TRBJ2-7; 8 bases align to TRBD2. After removal of 5 bases from V and 5 bases from J, the junction contained 11 bases not matched to a gene. The CDR3 consists of 15 residues. CDR1 is MNHEY and CDR2 is SMNVEV in the germline V gene (reference sequence). Here the CDR3 DNA reads TGTGCCAGCAGTCCTATCGGGAGGGCCGTCCACGAGCAGTACTTC. Amino acids: CASSPIGRAVHEQYF.

The chain links TRBV2 to TRBJ1-6; D is ambiguous. The V gene lost 8 bases and the J gene lost 1 base, with 3 bases spanning the gap. The germline CDR1 and CDR2 sequences are SNHLY and FYNNEI. The CDR3 loop spans 12 amino acids. The CDR3 spells CASHSYNSPLHF. In nucleotides, the CDR3 is TGTGCCAGCCATTCCTATAATTCACCCCTCCACTTT.

In DNA, the CDR3 is TGTGCCAGCAGACCGACCAGTCTAGCGGGAGGGCCCATCGAGCAGTACTTC. This translates into CASRPTSLAGGPIEQYF. This chain joins TRBV27 and TRBJ2-7, with TRBD2 matching 12 bases. With 6 bases clipped from V and 6 bases from J, the junction kept 15 bases outside the gene matches. This CDR3 contains 17 residues. From germline, CDR1 is MNHEY and CDR2 SMNVEV (reference sequence).

J is TRBJ2-1 and V is TRBV20-1, with 10 bases aligning to TRBD2. Germline CDR1 reads DFQATT; CDR2 reads SNEGSKA (reference sequence). V lost 3 bases to trimming and J lost 9 bases; unmatched junction nucleotides: 11. The CDR3 sequence is 15 residues long. CDR3 nucleotide sequence: TGCAGTGCTAGTTTGGTGGCTAGCGGGAGCGGTGAGCAGTTCTTC. This codes for CSASLVASGSGEQFF.

The chain combines TRBV5-4 with TRBJ1-6, with 8 bases that match TRBD1. CDR1 is SGHNT, CDR2 YYREEE, per germline (reference sequence). The V segment lost 0 bases and the J segment 4 bases; nucleotides outside the gene matches: 6. This CDR3 is built from 17 residues. The CDR3 spells CASSLAGGKIYNSPLHF. The CDR3 DNA reads as TGTGCCAGCAGCTTGGCAGGGGGCAAGATATATAATTCACCCCTCCACTTT. The complete variable domain, with remaining parts taken from reference TRBV5-4 and TRBJ1-6, reads ETGVTQSPTHLIKTRGQQVTLRCSSQSGHNTVSWYQQALGQGPQFIFQYYREEENGRGNFPPRFSGLQFPNYSSELNVNALELDDSALYLCASSLAGGKIYNSPLHFGNGTRLTVT.

The J gene is TRBJ1-5, the V gene TRBV27, with D possibly matching TRBD1 (5 bases). CDR1 is MNHEY and CDR2 is SMNVEV in the germline V gene (reference sequence). The CDR3 has 16 amino acids. Trimming took 2 bases from V and 3 from J, leaving 14 bases between them. The CDR3 loop is CASSLVTGGVNQPQHF. CDR3 coding DNA: TGTGCCAGCAGTTTAGTGACCGGGGGAGTCAATCAGCCCCAGCATTTT.

The rearrangement uses TRBV2 and TRBJ1-2, with TRBD1 matching 8 bases. V lost 4 bases and J lost 8; bases outside the gene matches: 6. The CDR3 spans 13 residues. Germline V gene data show CDR1 as SNHLY and CDR2 as FYNNEI. The CDR3 sequence is CASSGQGSDGYTF. The CDR3 DNA follows: TGTGCCAGCAGTGGACAGGGGAGCGACGGCTACACCTTC.

The V call is TRBV7-3, the J call TRBJ1-5; TRBD1 matches 9 bases. Germline CDR1 reads SGHTA; CDR2 reads FQGTGA. V lost 0 bases, J lost 8 bases, and 5 bases stayed unmatched. The CDR3 runs 15 residues. CDR3 in amino acids: CASSLTGQGTEPQHF. CDR3 nucleotides: TGTGCCAGCAGCTTAACGGGACAGGGTACGGAGCCCCAGCATTTT.

The chain has TRBV5-1 and TRBJ1-4, with D possibly matching TRBD1 (6 bases). In germline, CDR1 is SGHRS, CDR2 YFSETQ. Trimming shortened V by 3 bases and J by 4 bases, and 13 bases separated the two germline ends. The CDR3 loop spans 15 amino acids. Here the CDR3 DNA reads TGCGCCAGCAGCTCGAACAGGGCGCTTAATGAAAAACTGTTTTTT. As protein: CASSSNRALNEKLFF. Together with reference TRBV5-1 and TRBJ1-4, the CDR3 gives the full variable domain: KAGVTQTPRYLIKTRGQQVTLSCSPISGHRSVSWYQQTPGQGLQFLFEYFSETQRNKGNFPGRFSGRQFSNSRSEMNVSTLELGDSALYLCASSSNRALNEKLFFGSGTQLSVL.

This clone occurred once. The genes are TRBV18 and TRBJ2-1; D is possibly TRBD1 (6 bases). Trimming stripped 3 bases from V and 2 bases from J, with 14 bases between. CDR3 size: 16 residues. Germline V gives CDR1 KGHSH, CDR2 LQKENI. CDR3 in amino acids: CASSPTGLFAYNEQFF. Here the CDR3 DNA reads TGTGCCAGCTCACCGACAGGCCTTTTTGCCTACAATGAGCAGTTCTTC.

V gene TRBV28 combines with J gene TRBJ1-6, with D perhaps matching TRBD1 (5 bases). CDR3 length equals 14 residues. Germline V lookup: CDR1 MDHEN, CDR2 SYDVKM. Between the trimmed V and J ends, which lost 10 bases and 9 bases, there was a span of 19 bases. CDR3 loop: CATTRGVFGSPLHF. The DNA of the CDR3 is TGTGCCACCACACGGGGGGTATTCGGTTCACCCCTCCACTTT.

This rearrangement joins TRBV10-3 to TRBJ2-7, with TRBD2 matching over 8 bases. CDR3 length: 17 amino acids. V trimming: 0 bases; J trimming: 0 bases; junction bases outside the gene matches: 7. Germline CDR1 ENHRY, CDR2 SYGVKD. CDR3 protein: CAISESEAGEFSYEQYF. CDR3 coding DNA: TGTGCCATCAGTGAGTCTGAAGCGGGAGAGTTCTCCTACGAGCAGTACTTC.

V gene TRBV20-1 combines with J gene TRBJ2-7, with 8 bases fitting TRBD2. With V trimmed by 3 bases and J by 3 bases, 10 bases remained unmatched. Germline CDR1 DFQATT, CDR2 SNEGSKA (reference sequence). The CDR3 has 15 residues. CDR3 sequence: CSASRRGRPNYEQYF. CDR3 in DNA: TGCAGTGCTAGTAGACGCGGGAGGCCCAACTACGAGCAGTACTTC.

The chain recombines TRBV3-1 (or the pseudogene TRBV3-2) with TRBJ2-1; 7 bases are shared with TRBD1. Trimming removed 0 bases from V and 2 bases from J; junction bases left unmatched: 4. CDR3 size: 16 residues. Per germline, CDR1 LGHDT and CDR2 YNNKEL (reference sequence). The CDR3 reads CASSQDGQGAYNEQFF. As DNA, the CDR3 is TGTGCCAGCAGCCAAGATGGGCAGGGGGCCTACAATGAGCAGTTCTTC.

V gene TRBV19 combines with J gene TRBJ1-5; D call uncertain. CDR3 length: 14 residues. The V end was cut by 0 bases, the J end by 5 bases, with 8 bases between. Germline CDR1 and CDR2: LNHDA and SQIVND (reference sequence). The CDR3 sequence: CASSIDRKDQPQHF. The CDR3 DNA follows: TGTGCCAGTAGTATAGACAGGAAAGATCAGCCCCAGCATTTT.

The rearrangement uses TRBV20-1 and TRBJ2-7; D call uncertain. This CDR3 spans 13 amino acids. The V gene lost 3 bases and the J gene lost 5 bases, with 14 bases spanning the gap. Per the germline V gene, CDR1 is DFQATT and CDR2 is SNEGSKA (reference sequence). CDR3 sequence reads: CSASPGSIDEQYF. The CDR3 nucleotides read TGCAGTGCTAGTCCCGGGTCCATCGACGAGCAGTACTTC.

The J gene is TRBJ1-1, the V gene TRBV6-5; no clear D gene. This CDR3 spans 14 amino acids. V was cut by 2 bases and J by 1 base, with 8 bases left in between. Germline-derived CDR1 and CDR2 are MNHEY and SVGAGI. As DNA, the CDR3 is TGTGCCAGCAGTTACGCCGAGGGGAACACTGAAGCTTTCTTT. It codes for CASSYAEGNTEAFF.

This chain links TRBV5-4 with TRBJ2-1, with 10 bases that match TRBD2. Germline loops: CDR1 SGHNT, CDR2 YYREEE (reference sequence). After removal of 1 base from V and 9 bases from J, the junction contained 10 bases not matched to a gene. There are 16 residues in the CDR3. The CDR3 nucleotides are TGTGCCAGCAGCTTGTCCGCTAGCGGGAGATTTGGTGAGCAGTTCTTC. Translated, it gives CASSLSASGRFGEQFF.